This entry describes one TCR beta chain. This clone has just one count. Its antigen is unknown. Qualities for individual bases were not recorded, and no much larger clone is one base off. The entry originates in a study of cytomegalovirus exposure and HLA in healthy donors (dated by TCRdb to the late 2010s). Some background on the complete study: In an earlier analysis of 550 to 750 of the donors, less than 350 Gb of sequence data and roughly 100 million unique TCR beta sequences from about 179 million T cells were reported. The later analysis used no new phenotypic data to find candidate immune exposures, relying instead on TCR beta sequences and their occurrence across donors. To predict cytomegalovirus infection status, the study combined high-throughput TCR immunosequencing, statistical association of individual TCRs with disease status, and machine learning. An earlier analysis of approximately 640 of the donors applied high-throughput TCR beta sequencing to assess whether each TCR beta V gene segment acted as functional or pseudogenic. A later analysis re-examined previously published TCR beta repertoires from around 670 donors and added high-resolution HLA genotyping to investigate patterns of TCR occurrence. Typing coverage varied by locus: 629-630 donors for A, B, C, DRB1 and DQB1; around 560 for DQA1; more than 600 for DPA1; more than 450 for DPB1. The genetic ancestry cluster associated with self-reported Caucasian donors included about four fifths of the 398 genotyped donors. Roughly 5 DR-DQ haplotypes were treated as single units for association and clustering because of strong linkage in the cohort. The study profiled the T cell repertoires of hundreds of subjects by immunosequencing and related them to cytomegalovirus serostatus. All discovery cohort repertoires had been generated on a single sequencing platform. Donor age, sex, ethnicity and CMV serostatus were compiled alongside the repertoire data. The study aimed to test whether signatures of past pathogen exposure could be identified by cataloging public T cell receptors. Among about 360 genotyped donors of the cohort, an average of around 240,000 unique TCR beta nucleotide sequences were sequenced per donor, around 18% of them non-productive. HLA typing included class I and class II loci at four-digit resolution. A separate validation cohort of about 110 different subjects was used in addition to the roughly 700-subject first cohort. A later genetic analysis took genome-wide SNP genotypes for about 55% of the 666 donors and used that subset as a discovery cohort. Roughly 300 gigabases of sequencing data and some 85 million unique TCR sequences were included in an early release covering 550 to 650 HLA-typed donors.

V loses 0 bases, J loses 1 base, and the germline ends lie 12 bases apart. The germline V gene yields MGHRA for CDR1 and YSYEKL for CDR2. From its cysteine to its phenylalanine, the CDR3 spans 17 amino acids. Only the CDR3 portion is preserved as DNA: 51 bases, with reading frame beginning at the first base. The library came from the immunoSEQ multiplex PCR assay. For the multiplex PCR, a mixture combining 60 forward primers for TCR Vbeta segments and 13 reverse primers for TCR Jbeta segments was used. The CDR3 region of rearranged TCR beta genes was amplified from genomic DNA with a multiplex PCR assay. The Illumina HiSeq System was used to sequence the amplified TCR beta libraries as 87-base-pair reads. The authors' analysis ran thus. A later analysis counted tens of millions of unique TCR beta chains across the approximately 700 repertoires, and 10 million to 12 million of these chains were shared by at least two donors. A nearest-neighbor algorithm error-corrected the raw reads and collapsed the reads into unique sequences, merging closely related sequences to remove PCR and sequencing errors. CDR3 sequences were aligned to IMGT reference sequences to assign V, D and J gene segments. For a sequence to be retained, at least a six-nucleotide match to both a V gene segment and a J gene segment was required. A rearrangement was called productive if the CDR3 had no stop codons and remained in frame with V and J, and every other rearrangement was called non-productive. Following IMGT convention, CDR3 was defined as the stretch from the second conserved V-encoded cysteine up to the conserved J-encoded phenylalanine. In an earlier analysis of more than 550 of the donors, sequences lacking an unambiguous match to a single V gene segment were excluded. An earlier analysis of 500 to 600 of the donors classified V segments as functional when productive rearrangements were above 56.7% and as segregating when the standard deviation between donors was above 5%. To diagnose cytomegalovirus status from the catalog of TCR beta chain sequences, a statistical classification framework was built. A later analysis assigned V and J genes by comparing TCR nucleotide sequences with IMGT/GENE-DB human TR gene sequences. A later analysis assigned CDR3 sequences and most-parsimonious VDJ recombination scenarios with the TCRdist pipeline. In a later analysis, every TCR beta chain was defined by the combination of its CDR3 amino acid sequence and its V-gene family, and reads without a unique V-gene family were dropped. A later analysis removed 450 to 600 highly shared, low-generation-probability nucleotide sequences to deal with suspected cross-contamination and a sequencing artifact. In a later analysis, a clonal expansion index for each public chain was calculated from normalized within-repertoire ranks of inferred template counts. Generation probabilities in a later analysis came from a VDJ recombination model fitted to out-of-frame rearrangements, and those results were checked against IGoR. Hypergeometric tests were used in a later analysis to score TCR-TCR, TCR-HLA and TCR-CMV co-occurrence, with a repertoire-size bias correction applied to the TCR pairs. False discovery rates were estimated in a later analysis by permuting HLA or CMV assignments 20 times. In a later analysis, co-occurring TCRs were grouped using DBSCAN, with TCRdist sequence similarity added in when clustering inside HLA-allele-positive subsets. Co-occurrence clustering excluded repertoires with fewer than 30,000 or more than 120,000 public chains, plus five with anomalous nucleotide sharing. Entries here come from immuneACCESS through TCRdb and include only in-frame sequences with V and J called. Some clones fail to appear in such tables; in the studies checked, an unresolved V gene covers under half of the shortfall, and the cause of the remainder is unknown. D and trimming come from the DNA, and the V and J calls and clone size come from that table. For this sample the table gives about 220,000 clones, of which 65% to 85% were detected only once. The ten largest clones capture roughly 0.71% of the sample.

The cohort was made up of approximately 670 healthy bone marrow donors. At the time of sampling, every cohort member was nominally healthy, though immune exposures that went unrecorded were likely present. The donor tested CMV seronegative, placing the donor among the roughly 400 seronegative members of the cohort. A peripheral blood sample was provided by each donor, and peripheral blood mononuclear cells were used for TCR beta sequencing. Genomic DNA extraction from the blood cell samples was performed with the Qiagen DNeasy Blood Extraction Kit. Results and caveats for the whole study, not just this receptor: A cluster of highly shared sequence variants was judged likely to represent a technical artifact of the sequencing pipeline. Immune exposure information for the cohort was limited to CMV serostatus. In a later analysis, HLA-associated TCR beta chains were found to be more clonally expanded and to have lower generation probabilities than equally common non-associated chains. According to a later genetic analysis, donors in an Asian-associated ancestry cluster had fewer N-insertions in productive TCRs than the approximately 650-donor mean. A later analysis associated about 16,000 TCR beta sequences with specific HLA alleles at a false discovery rate of 0.05. In the study, approximately 150 TCR beta chains were listed as associated with cytomegalovirus. In an earlier analysis of a few hundred of the donors, most TCR beta V segments were observed in productive rearrangements about 87% or about 30% of the time, broadly matching IMGT annotations. In a later analysis, TCR association rates were found to vary across HLA loci, with the most associated TCRs seen for DRB1 alleles and the fewest for HLA-C alleles. While some public TCRs were present in many individuals, most TCR sequences turned up only very rarely across donors. A further reported finding was that TCR beta sequences accurately predicted the HLA-A and HLA-B alleles for most subjects in the first cohort. According to the authors, the approach could potentially be generalized to other disease states and immunological phenotypes. Several of the top co-occurrence clusters appeared to be linked to parvovirus B19, influenza, CMV and Epstein-Barr virus, according to a later analysis. In vitro tests confirmed that a few of the cytomegalovirus-associated TCR beta chains recognize cytomegalovirus antigens. Correlated functional status among segregating V segments might be attributable to linkage disequilibrium, but an unknown experimental factor could not be ruled out. V-gene and J-gene trimming of TCR beta chains was associated with a missense DCLRE1C variant in a later genetic analysis, and the association was replicated in an independent cohort. Roughly uniform sequencing depth across donors was assumed in presence/absence analyses, although this assumption may not hold. HLA typing was unavailable for some donors at each locus, so association tests used only the typed subset. The classifier was reported to diagnose cytomegalovirus status with high specificity and sensitivity in both the original cohort and the validation cohort. When HLA alleles, especially DR and DQ, strongly co-occurred, attributing TCR associations to individual alleles was difficult. Only TCR beta chains were sequenced in this cohort, and the absence of alpha or paired-chain data limited detectable features. A later analysis found that most CMV-associated TCR beta chains appeared HLA-restricted, with HLA associations seemingly driven largely by CMV exposure. The earlier analysis of about 600 of the donors excluded over 15 rarely observed V segments, including chromosome 9 orphons, because counts were too low. Because the 87-base-pair reads could not distinguish some IMGT-functional V segments, including TRBV6-2 and TRBV6-3, those segments were excluded.

Recombination joined TRBV4-1 with TRBJ2-2, with TRBD2 as a weak D call on 6 bases. This receptor was obtained from a boy younger than 10 in good health and CMV-seronegative. What was sequenced was PBMCs. DNA sequence: TGCGCCAGCAGCCAAGAGTTGGCGGGATGGAACACCGGGGAGCTGTTTTTT. The resulting protein is CASSQELAGWNTGELFF.